This T cell receptor (beta chain) derives from a study of CD4 T cells in relation to SARS-CoV-2 and coronaviruses. Naive and memory CD4+ T cell DNA was deep-sequenced without culture. Method: immunoSEQ multiplex PCR; TCRdb's copy keeps in-frame clones and lacks some. The table has approximately 64,000 clones, 85% to 95% seen once. The CDR3 extends over 14 amino acids. V lost 2 bases and J lost 5, with 13 bases in between. CDR1 and CDR2 from the germline V gene are MNHEY and SVGAGI. Unexposed donor CD4+ T cells date from about 2011-2018, before the COVID-19 pandemic. The rearrangement uses TRBV6-5 and TRBJ2-7, with D unresolved. The sequence came from a human donor in good health. Sequences were obtained from naive CD4+ T cells from PBMCs. The subset denotes: naive CD4+ T cells isolated by negative enrichment. The CDR3 sequence is CASSYPVYQDEQYF. CDR3 sequence (DNA): TGTGCCAGCAGTTACCCGGTGTATCAGGACGAGCAGTACTTC.